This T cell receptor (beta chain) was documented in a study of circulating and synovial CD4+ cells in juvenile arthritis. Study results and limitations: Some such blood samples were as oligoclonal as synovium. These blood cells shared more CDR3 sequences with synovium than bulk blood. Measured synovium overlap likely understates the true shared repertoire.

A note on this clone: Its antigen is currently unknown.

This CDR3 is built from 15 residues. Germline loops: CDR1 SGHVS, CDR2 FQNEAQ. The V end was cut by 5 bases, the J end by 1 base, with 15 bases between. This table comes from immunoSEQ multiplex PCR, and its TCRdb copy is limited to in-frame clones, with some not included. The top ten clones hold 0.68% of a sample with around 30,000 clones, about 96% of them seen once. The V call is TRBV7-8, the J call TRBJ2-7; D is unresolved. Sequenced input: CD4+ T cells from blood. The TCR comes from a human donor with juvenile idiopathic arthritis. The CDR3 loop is CASSAPGSSSYEQYF. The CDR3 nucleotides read TGTGCCAGCAGCGCACCCGGGTCTTCTTCCTACGAGCAGTACTTC.